This TCR beta chain was observed in a study of early T cells in non-severe SARS-CoV-2 infection. Trimming cost V 5 bases and J 7 bases; bases outside gene matches: 17. This CDR3 region has 17 residues. From germline, CDR1 is SGHTA and CDR2 FQGNSA. There are a few counts of this clonotype. TCRdb used MiXCR to reprocess the 5' RACE reads, holding one entry per CDR3 protein. The profile shows about 69,000 distinct CDR3 sequences, approximately 10% of them singletons. The TCR comes from an adult who was a healthcare worker with PCR-confirmed SARS-CoV-2 infection or an uninfected control (not recorded which). The sequenced sample was whole blood, obtained at baseline. The chain couples TRBV7-2 to TRBJ2-7; TRBD2 agrees at 10 bases. CDR3: CASSTTLAGPAKIEQYF. CDR3 nucleotide sequence: TGTGCCAGCAGCACAACACTAGCGGGACCGGCTAAGATAGAGCAGTACTTC.